Listed below are T cell receptor beta chains from one sample, sequenced in a study of CD8 T cells in Susac syndrome. Each CDR3 protein is one row after TCRdb ran MiXCR on the immunoSEQ multiplex PCR reads. The top ten hold more than 0.09% of the sample, which has roughly 130,000 distinct CDR3 sequences, 90% to 95% seen once. Material for sequencing was CD4+ T cells from PBMCs. These receptors originate from a human donor in good health. CDR3s include the opening cysteine and the closing phenylalanine or tryptophan. The D gene is left open where the match is weak. Clone size appears in some rows only: once, few, many, or a class for an expanded clone.

d_call	v_call	clone_size	j_call	cdr3_nt	cdr3_aa
TRBD2	TRBV7-2	once	TRBJ2-1	TGTGCCAGCAGCTCCCGGACTAGCGGGATCAGAGAGCAGTTCTTC	CASSSRTSGIREQFF
.	TRBV2	.	TRBJ1-1	TGTGCCACGGCTAGGGGGAGGACTGAAGCTTTCTTT	CATARGRTEAFF
.	TRBV29-1	.	TRBJ1-2	TGCAGCGTCCCCCGGAAAGGGATCTCATTAGGTCCCTATGGCTACACCTTC	CSVPRKGISLGPYGYTF
.	TRBV7-2	.	TRBJ2-5	TGTGCCAGCAGCCAGATGGCAGAAGAGACCCAGTACTTC	CASSQMAEETQYF
TRBD2	TRBV5-4	.	TRBJ2-5	TGTGCCAGCTCACCTTTTACTAGCGTGGAGACCCAGTACTTC	CASSPFTSVETQYF
TRBD2	TRBV2	.	TRBJ2-4	TGTGCCAGCTCGCGGGAGGGGGACATTCAGTACTTC	CASSREGDIQYF
TRBD2	TRBV25-1	once	TRBJ2-3	TGTGCCAGCAGTGCAGGAGCGGGGCGGAATACGCAGTATTTT	CASSAGAGRNTQYF
.	TRBV27	.	TRBJ2-1	TGTGCCAGCAGTTTATCGGAGACAGAATACAATGAGCAGTTCTTC	CASSLSETEYNEQFF
.	TRBV20-1	.	TRBJ2-5	TGCAGTGCTAGAGAATCCCTAGAGACCCAGTACTTC	CSARESLETQYF
TRBD1	TRBV7-9	.	TRBJ1-2	TGTGCCAGCAGCTATGCCGGGACAGGGGTATATGGCTACACCTTC	CASSYAGTGVYGYTF
.	TRBV29-1	.	TRBJ2-7	TGCAGCGCGTGCAGTGCAACGCTATACGAGCAGTACTTC	CSACSATLYEQYF
.	TRBV3-1	.	TRBJ1-5	TGTGCCAGCAGCCAAGATTCCCTCTTAAATCAGCCCCAGCATTTT	CASSQDSLLNQPQHF
.	TRBV14	.	TRBJ2-3	TGTGCCAGCAGCGCCGTTGTCGCAGATACGCAGTATTTT	CASSAVVADTQYF
.	TRBV12-3/TRBV12-4	.	TRBJ1-1	TGTGCCAGCAGTTTAAAATTGGGCACTGAAGCTTTCTTT	CASSLKLGTEAFF
.	TRBV3-1	.	TRBJ2-7	TGTGCCAGCAGCCAGCGGTTTAGTGGGGACTACGAGCAGTACTTC	CASSQRFSGDYEQYF
TRBD2	TRBV18	few	TRBJ2-7	TGTGCCAGCTCACTCGGACTAGCGGGAGGGTACGAGCAGTACTTC	CASSLGLAGGYEQYF
.	TRBV5-1	.	TRBJ1-1	TGCGCCAGCAGCTTGATGGCAGAACTGAACACTGAAGCTTTCTTT	CASSLMAELNTEAFF
.	TRBV30	.	TRBJ1-5	TGTGCCTGGAGTGACGGTTCGGGGAGTGGACAGCCCCAGCATTTT	CAWSDGSGSGQPQHF
.	TRBV29-1	.	TRBJ2-1	TGCAGCGCCCGCGGAAGTGGGTATGAGCAGTTCTTC	CSARGSGYEQFF
.	TRBV25-1	.	TRBJ2-3	TGTGCCAGCAGTGAATGGGGCAGTAGAGCAGATACGCAGTATTTT	CASSEWGSRADTQYF
.	TRBV6-2/TRBV6-3	.	TRBJ2-1	TGTGCCAGCAATAAGGACCAGCCCTCCTACAATGAGCAGTTCTTC	CASNKDQPSYNEQFF
TRBD1	TRBV23-1	.	TRBJ1-4	TGCGCCAGCAGCCGTTTGAGGGGGCAAACGGAAAAACTGTTTTTT	CASSRLRGQTEKLFF
TRBD2	TRBV15	.	TRBJ2-1	TGTGCCACCAGCAGTTTTGGCGGGAGCTACAATGAGCAGTTCTTC	CATSSFGGSYNEQFF
.	TRBV18	.	TRBJ2-5	TGTGCCAGCTCGCTAGGTTTGGAGACCCAGTACTTC	CASSLGLETQYF
.	TRBV2	.	TRBJ2-3	TGTGCCAGCATGAATCCAGGGACAGATACGCAGTATTTT	CASMNPGTDTQYF
.	TRBV5-1	.	TRBJ1-2	TGCGCCAGCAGCTTGGGGCTACTCTATGGCTACACCTTC	CASSLGLLYGYTF
.	TRBV28	.	TRBJ2-3	TGTGCCAGCAGTTCCCCTGGGGGGAGCACAGATACGCAGTATTTT	CASSSPGGSTDTQYF
.	TRBV7-2	.	TRBJ2-5	TGTGCCAGCAGCCGCCCGAAGGCGGAGACCCAGTACTTC	CASSRPKAETQYF
.	TRBV13	.	TRBJ1-4	TGTGCCAGCAGCTTAGGCCCCAGAACAACTAATGAAAAACTGTTTTTT	CASSLGPRTTNEKLFF
.	TRBV12-3/TRBV12-4	.	TRBJ1-5	TGTGCCAGCAGTACTAGCAATCAGCCCCAGCATTTT	CASSTSNQPQHF
TRBD2	TRBV7-2	once	TRBJ2-5	TGTGCCAGCAGCCACCTGGCGGGAGGGCAAGAGACCCAGTACTTC	CASSHLAGGQETQYF
TRBD1	TRBV9	.	TRBJ1-2	TGTGCCAGCAGCTCCCGAACAGGGGGCCACGGCTACACCTTC	CASSSRTGGHGYTF
TRBD1	TRBV5-1	.	TRBJ1-2	TGCGCCAGCAACGTCGGGACAGATAATGGCTACACCTTC	CASNVGTDNGYTF
.	TRBV4-1	.	TRBJ2-6	TGCGCCAGCAGCCAAGACACCCCGATCCACTCTGGGGCCAACGTCCTGACTTTC	CASSQDTPIHSGANVLTF
.	TRBV6-1	.	TRBJ1-2	TGTGCCAGCAGACCTACAGGGCGGTCTTTCTATGGCTACACCTTC	CASRPTGRSFYGYTF
.	TRBV25-1	once	TRBJ2-7	TGTGCCAGCAGGGAGGGGAATTACGAGCAGTACTTC	CASREGNYEQYF
.	TRBV5-8	.	TRBJ2-5	TGTGCCAGCAGCTTGTACAGGCCACAAGAGACCCAGTACTTC	CASSLYRPQETQYF
.	TRBV5-1	.	TRBJ2-2	TGCGCCAGCAGCTTGGGTCCGGCCGGTACCGGGGAGCTGTTTTTT	CASSLGPAGTGELFF
.	TRBV28	.	TRBJ2-1	TGTGCCAGTCGGGGTACCCCCTACAATGAGCAGTTCTTC	CASRGTPYNEQFF
.	TRBV29-1	.	TRBJ2-5	TGCAGCGGAGGGGGTTTGGAGACCCAGTACTTC	CSGGGLETQYF
TRBD1	TRBV18	.	TRBJ1-1	TGTGCCAGCTCTTCCAGTCTCGGGACAGGGAATACTGAAGCTTTCTTT	CASSSSLGTGNTEAFF
TRBD2	TRBV29-1	.	TRBJ2-1	TGCAGCGCCATACTAGCGGGTTTCTCTTATGAGCAGTTCTTC	CSAILAGFSYEQFF
.	TRBV6-5	.	TRBJ2-1	TGTGCCAGCAGTTACGGGGTTCTAGGCAATGAGCAGTTCTTC	CASSYGVLGNEQFF
.	TRBV5-1	.	TRBJ2-7	TGCGCCAGCAGCTTGGACCAGGGCCCCAGCTACGAGCAGTACTTC	CASSLDQGPSYEQYF
TRBD2	TRBV3-1	.	TRBJ2-7	TGTGCCAGCAGCCAAGGGACTAGCCACTCCGAGCAGTACTTC	CASSQGTSHSEQYF
.	TRBV2	.	TRBJ2-3	TGTGCCAGCAGTGAAGGATCAGATACGCAGTATTTT	CASSEGSDTQYF
.	TRBV30	.	TRBJ1-5	TGTGCCTGGAGTGTATTCGGGGGGGGTCAGCCCCAGCATTTT	CAWSVFGGGQPQHF
.	TRBV18	.	TRBJ2-5	TGTGCCAGCTCTAACCAGGGGGAGACCCAGTACTTC	CASSNQGETQYF
.	TRBV27	.	TRBJ2-2	TGTGCCAGCAGTCAAGACTACACCGGGGAGCTGTTTTTT	CASSQDYTGELFF
TRBD1	TRBV6-1	.	TRBJ1-5	TGTGCCAGCAGTCCTGGCCGGACAGGGGCTTCCTCGCCCCAGCATTTT	CASSPGRTGASSPQHF
TRBD2	TRBV3-1	.	TRBJ2-7	TGTGCCAGCAGCCAAGTTCTCCCCGGGACTAGCGGGAGTTACGAGCAGTACTTC	CASSQVLPGTSGSYEQYF
.	TRBV20-1	once	TRBJ2-5	TGCAGTGCGGTCTGGAGCGGGGAGACCCAGTACTTC	CSAVWSGETQYF
.	TRBV27	.	TRBJ2-7	TGTGCCAGCAGCCGGGACCCCTCCGGCGGCGAGCAGTACTTC	CASSRDPSGGEQYF
.	TRBV7-9	.	TRBJ1-2	TGTGCCAGCAGCTTATGGGGCAGGGGAAACTATGGCTACACCTTC	CASSLWGRGNYGYTF